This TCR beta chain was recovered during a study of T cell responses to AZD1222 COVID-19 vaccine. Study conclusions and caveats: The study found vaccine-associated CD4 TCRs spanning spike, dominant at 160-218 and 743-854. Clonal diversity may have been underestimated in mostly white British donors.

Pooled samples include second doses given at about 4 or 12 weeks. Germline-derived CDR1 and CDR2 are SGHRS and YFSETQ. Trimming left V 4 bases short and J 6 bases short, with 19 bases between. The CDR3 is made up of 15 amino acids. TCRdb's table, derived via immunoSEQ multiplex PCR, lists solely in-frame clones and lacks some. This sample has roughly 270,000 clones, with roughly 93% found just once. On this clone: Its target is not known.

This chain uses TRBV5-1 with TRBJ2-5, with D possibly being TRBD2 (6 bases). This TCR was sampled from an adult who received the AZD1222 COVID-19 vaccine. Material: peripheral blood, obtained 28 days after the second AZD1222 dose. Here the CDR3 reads CASSPRTGDEKTQYF. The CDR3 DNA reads TGCGCCAGCAGCCCTCGCACGGGGGATGAAAAGACCCAGTACTTC.